The subject of this entry is one TCR beta chain. The antigen is unknown. The sample belongs to a study of T cell responses to AZD1222 COVID-19 vaccine. Study-wide background: Pooled samples include second doses given at about 4 or 12 weeks. Whole-study results and caveats: At 160-218 and 743-854, vaccine-associated CD4 TCRs were dominant, and they spanned spike. Repertoire sampling occurred only after the peak T cell response.

Sequenced by immunoSEQ multiplex PCR; TCRdb stores in-frame clones only, minus some. The profile shows approximately 89,000 clones, approximately 91% of them singletons. The source was peripheral blood, collected on day 0 of AZD1222 vaccination. The TCR sequence derives from an adult in good health.

The CDR3 loop reads CASSYTKGYEVEAFF. As DNA, the CDR3 is TGTGCCAGCAGTTATACGAAAGGGTACGAGGTTGAAGCTTTCTTT. V is TRBV6-6 and J is TRBJ1-1; the D is unclear. Germline V gives CDR1 MNHNY, CDR2 SVGAGI (reference sequence). V was shortened by 3 bases and J by 7 bases, with 18 bases between the two germline ends. This CDR3 is built from 15 residues.